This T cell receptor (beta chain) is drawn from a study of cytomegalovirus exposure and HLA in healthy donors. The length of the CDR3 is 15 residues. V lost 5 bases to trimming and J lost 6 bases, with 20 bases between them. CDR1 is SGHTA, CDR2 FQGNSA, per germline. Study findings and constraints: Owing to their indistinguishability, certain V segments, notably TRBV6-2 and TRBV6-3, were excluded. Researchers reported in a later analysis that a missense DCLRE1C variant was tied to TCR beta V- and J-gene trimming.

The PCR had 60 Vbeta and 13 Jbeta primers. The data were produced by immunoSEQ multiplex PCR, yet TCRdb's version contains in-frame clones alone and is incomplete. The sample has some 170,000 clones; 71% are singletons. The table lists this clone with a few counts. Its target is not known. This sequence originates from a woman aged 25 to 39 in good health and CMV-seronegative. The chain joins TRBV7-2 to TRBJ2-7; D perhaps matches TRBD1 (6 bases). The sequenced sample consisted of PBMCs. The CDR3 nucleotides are TGTGCCAGCAGCCTCAGTATGGGGGCCCAGGCCGAGCAGTACTTC. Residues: CASSLSMGAQAEQYF. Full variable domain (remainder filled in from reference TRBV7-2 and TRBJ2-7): GAGVSQSPSNKVTEKGKDVELRCDPISGHTALYWYRQSLGQGLEFLIYFQGNSAPDKSGLPSDRFSAERTGGSVSTLTIQRTQQEDSAVYLCASSLSMGAQAEQYFGPGTRLTVT.